The entry that follows covers one T cell receptor (beta chain) sequence. What antigen it recognizes has not been identified. No per-base quality is available; no much larger clone lies one base away. This record comes from a study of blood T cell repertoires in COVID-19 (TCRdb year 2020). Notes on the research overall: Samples covering the acute and convalescent phases of COVID-19 were provided by collaborators in the United States, Italy and Spain. The prospective study material was composed of cDNA or gDNA derived from T cells, B-cell-depleted T cells, or PBMCs. Deeply sampled blood TCRbeta repertoires from subjects exposed to, actively infected with, or recovered from COVID-19 were included in the dataset. The repertoires were released in a freely available public database meant as a resource for research on the immune response to SARS-CoV-2. Samples came from the ongoing ImmuneRACE study (first 160 participants) plus 1,254 subjects from 6 global collaborators. A de-identified subject ID, COVID-19 status, age in years and sex were almost always included in the sample metadata. Where available, HLA class I and class II types were taken from metadata supplied by the sample provider and were not determined by assay-based typing. Results and caveats for the whole study, not just this receptor: Clinical and demographic metadata were provided uncurated, with the amount varying by source and participant.

Collaborating institutions collected whole blood in K2EDTA tubes following their own protocols. Collaborator samples were shipped for TCRbeta analysis as frozen whole blood, isolated PBMCs, or DNA extracted from either sample type. The CDR3 runs 15 amino acids, cysteine and phenylalanine included. Only the CDR3 portion is preserved as DNA: 45 bases, with reading frame beginning at the first base. Trimming takes 6 bases off V and 2 bases off J; junction bases not matched to a gene: 6. Reading the germline V gene gives CDR1 SGHAT and CDR2 FQNNGV. TCRbeta CDR3 regions were amplified from genomic DNA by means of the immunoSEQ Assay, a bias-controlled multiplex PCR. The source study handled its data this way. Nucleated cell counts per sample were estimated from amplification of reference gene primers within the assay. To quantify the absolute abundance of each unique TCRbeta CDR3 rearrangement, sequence reads were collapsed and filtered. Productive Simpson clonality was computed per sample as the square root of Simpson's diversity index over productive rearrangements. Sourced from immuneACCESS, this table was stored by TCRdb with only in-frame sequences that have V and J called. A share of the clones is absent; for the studies checked, an unresolved V gene accounts for under half, and the remainder has no known explanation. V and J calls and clone size are those listed in that table; D and trimming were worked out from the DNA. In this sample the table shows fewer than 110,000 clones, around 89% of which occur a single time. In total, the top ten clones hold approximately 3.4% of the sample.

Recombination linked TRBV11-2 to TRBJ1-3; 8 bases in between match TRBD1. The receptor comes from an older woman with acute or convalescent COVID-19. The specimen was peripheral blood. CDR3 sequence: CASRKTGVAGNTIYF. At the DNA level, the sequence is TGTGCCAGCAGGAAGACAGGGGTAGCTGGAAACACCATATATTTT.